This paragraph covers one T cell receptor beta chain sequence. The data stem from a study of blood T cell repertoires in COVID-19. At the level of the study: The study drew acute and convalescent COVID-19 samples from the United States, Italy and Spain. Nucleic acid was either cDNA or gDNA, and it came from T cells, B-cell-depleted T cells, or PBMCs.

Per germline, CDR1 MNHGY and CDR2 SAAAGT. The V and J ends lost 2 bases and 6 bases respectively, with 16 bases between them. The CDR3 totals 15 residues. In the authors' methods: The assay estimated nucleated cells by amplifying reference gene primers. Assay: immunoSEQ multiplex PCR; the TCRdb copy retains only in-frame clones and omits some. V, J and clone size reflect that table, while D and trimming were determined from the DNA. Among over 200,000 clones listed, roughly 90% were seen once. The gene calls are TRBV6-8 and TRBJ1-2, with D possibly TRBD1 on 6 matching bases. The material sequenced was peripheral blood. The clonotype originates from a woman aged 55-70 years with acute or convalescent COVID-19. The chain's CDR3 is CASSYLPGHLNGYTF. The CDR3 region has the DNA TGTGCCAGCAGTTACCTTCCGGGACACCTAAATGGCTACACCTTC.